Each of the 13 T cell receptor beta chains below was sequenced from the same sample in a study of identical twins. TCRdb independently ran MiXCR on the 5' RACE reads; one entry per CDR3 protein. The table records under 450,000 distinct CDR3 sequences, less than 20% of them present only once. Material for sequencing was naive T cells sorted from blood. The receptors shown here come from a man between 50 and 59 years old in good health.

This clonotype was seen repeatedly, ten times or more. This chain connects TRBV13 to TRBJ2-3, with D possibly being TRBD1 or TRBD2 (7 bases each). V was pared by 3 bases and J by 3 bases, with 10 bases between. From germline, CDR1 is PRHDT and CDR2 FYEKMQ (reference sequence). CDR3 length: 14 residues. The DNA for the CDR3 is TGTGCCAGCAGCTTCAGGGGGGGGACAGATACGCAGTATTTT. Amino acid sequence: CASSFRGGTDTQYF.

The chain carries TRBV18 and TRBJ2-7; no definite D call. This CDR3 region has 16 residues. Germline V gene data show CDR1 as KGHSH and CDR2 as LQKENI. V was trimmed by 5 bases and J by 0 bases, leaving 17 bases between them. For the CDR3, the DNA is TGTGCCAGCTCATCACTTCGGACGATTAGCTCCTACGAGCAGTACTTC. Protein product: CASSSLRTISSYEQYF.

The V and J genes are TRBV7-9 and TRBJ2-4; no clear D gene. Germline V gene data show CDR1 as SEHNR and CDR2 as FQNEAQ (reference sequence). V was shortened by 3 bases and J by 0 bases, with 12 bases between the two germline ends. The CDR3 is 16 amino acids. This CDR3 reads CASSFLGDLAKNIQYF. The CDR3 DNA reads as TGTGCCAGCAGCTTCTTAGGTGACCTAGCCAAAAACATTCAGTACTTC.

In the case of this clonotype: A read error is possible here, since a much larger clone lies one base away. The chain recombines TRBV15 with TRBJ1-1; 7 bases are a match to TRBD1. The germline V gene encodes CDR1 LNHNV and CDR2 YYDKDF (reference sequence). The CDR3 runs 14 residues. The CDR3 bases are TGTGCCACCAGCAGAGACGGCAGGGGGAGTGAAGCTCTCTTT. Residues: CATSRDGRGSEALF.

This clonotype came up many times. The chain uses TRBV28 and TRBJ2-1, with 12 positions matching TRBD2. V shed 2 bases and J 0 bases; nucleotides not matched to a gene: 8. Germline V CDR1 and CDR2: MDHEN, SYDVKM. This CDR3 is 19 amino acids long. CDR3 sequence reads: CASSLRTSGTYPSYNEQFF. The CDR3 DNA sequence: TGTGCCAGCAGTTTAAGGACTAGCGGGACTTACCCCTCCTACAATGAGCAGTTCTTC. Full variable domain (remainder filled in from reference TRBV28 and TRBJ2-1): DVKVTQSSRYLVKRTGEKVFLECVQDMDHENMFWYRQDPGLGLRLIYFSYDVKMKEKGDIPEGYSVSREKKERFSLILESASTNQTSMYLCASSLRTSGTYPSYNEQFFGPGTRLTVL.

The rearrangement uses TRBV5-1 and TRBJ2-7, with D tentatively TRBD1 (5 bases). Trimming cost V 4 bases and J 3 bases, with 14 bases left between them. The CDR3 covers 14 residues. Germline V gene lookup returns CDR1 SGHRS and CDR2 YFSETQ. The CDR3 coding sequence is TGCGCCAGCAGCCCGGACCGACAGTTCTACGAGCAGTACTTC. It is translated as CASSPDRQFYEQYF.

This clonotype was found many times. The chain recombines TRBV20-1 with TRBJ1-1; 8 bases agree with TRBD1. This CDR3 is 13 amino acids long. Losses at the gene ends were 6 bases for V and 1 base for J; bases not matched to a gene: 4. CDR1 and CDR2 from the germline V gene are DFQATT and SNEGSKA (reference sequence). The CDR3 reads CSALGQENTEAFF. The CDR3 DNA reads as TGCAGTGCGCTGGGACAGGAGAACACTGAAGCTTTCTTT.

This clonotype was seen a handful of times. The chain is built from TRBV11-2 and TRBJ2-5; 7 bases map to TRBD2. With V trimmed by 5 bases and J by 3 bases, 9 bases remained unmatched. Germline CDR1 and CDR2: SGHAT and FQNNGV. The CDR3 contains 15 residues. CDR3 protein: CASSEAGGVEETQYF. CDR3 nucleotides: TGTGCCAGCAGCGAGGCTGGGGGGGTGGAAGAGACCCAGTACTTC.

To note about this clonotype: This may come from a read error, since a much larger clone is one base off. The CDR3 does not end in the conserved phenylalanine or tryptophan, so this is likely a read error. V usage is TRBV9 and J usage is TRBJ2-3; tentative D call: TRBD2 (6 bases). Germline V CDR1 and CDR2: SGDLS, YYNGEE. CDR3 length: 14 residues. V lost 4 bases and J 4 bases, leaving 13 bases between the germline ends. CDR3 residues: CASSPSGSPDTQYS. DNA of the CDR3: TGTGCCAGCAGCCCAAGCGGGTCCCCAGATACGCAGTATTCT.

Many counts were recorded for this clonotype. The gene calls are TRBV19 and TRBJ2-4; D might be TRBD1 (6 bases). CDR3 length: 15 amino acids. Germline V gene sequence: CDR1 LNHDA, CDR2 SQIVND (reference sequence). V was trimmed by 9 bases and J by 0 bases, leaving 15 bases between them. This CDR3 reads CASGTGILAKNIQYF. In DNA form, the CDR3 reads TGTGCCAGCGGTACAGGGATACTAGCCAAAAACATTCAGTACTTC. Complete variable domain (other parts from reference TRBV19 and TRBJ2-4): DGGITQSPKYLFRKEGQNVTLSCEQNLNHDAMYWYRQDPGQGLRLIYYSQIVNDFQKGDIAEGYSVSREKKESFPLTVTSAQKNPTAFYLCASGTGILAKNIQYFGAGTRLSVL.

In its sample, this clonotype was seen many times. The chain links TRBV3-1 to TRBJ2-3; 7 nucleotides line up with TRBD2. The V and J ends lost 1 base and 6 bases, in that order; junction bases with no gene match: 7. The CDR3 length is 15 residues. The germline V gene has CDR1 LGHDT and CDR2 YNNKEL (reference sequence). The CDR3 loop is CASSQGGSPGDTQYF. The CDR3 DNA reads TGTGCCAGCAGCCAAGGCGGGAGTCCCGGGGATACGCAGTATTTT.

This clonotype was seen a handful of times. J is TRBJ2-1 and V is TRBV4-2; D may be TRBD2 (6 bases). Trimming removed 4 bases from V and 7 bases from J, with 14 bases in between. The CDR3 totals 14 residues. The germline CDR1 and CDR2 sequences are LGHNA and YNFKEQ. This chain's CDR3 is CASSPVGGANEQFF. In DNA form, the CDR3 reads TGTGCCAGCAGCCCGGTTGGCGGGGCGAATGAGCAGTTCTTC.

This clonotype was seen more than once but under ten times. V gene TRBV6-6 combines with J gene TRBJ2-5; D not resolved. The CDR3 has 12 residues. Trimming took 5 bases from V and 5 from J, leaving 9 bases between them. The germline gives CDR1 MNHNY, CDR2 SVGAGI (reference sequence). The CDR3 DNA reads TGTGCCAGCAGTGGGCCGAGGGAGACCCAGTACTTC. Translation: CASSGPRETQYF.